The 21 T cell receptor beta chains in this list originate from one sample, sequenced in a study of cytomegalovirus exposure and HLA in healthy donors. Amplification used 60 Vbeta primers and 13 Jbeta primers. Generated by immunoSEQ multiplex PCR, the TCRdb table keeps only in-frame clones and is missing some. This repertoire includes roughly 50,000 clones. Sequencing used PBMCs. Receptors originate from a female donor in good health and CMV-seronegative.

The J gene is TRBJ2-7, the V gene TRBV6-6; 11 bases map to TRBD1. Germline V gene data show CDR1 as MNHNY and CDR2 as SVGAGI (reference sequence). The CDR3 spans 15 residues. The junction had 7 bases not matched to a gene; V was cut back by 6 bases and J by 3 bases. The CDR3 here is CASSYGTGGNYEQYF. CDR3 coding DNA: TGTGCCAGCAGCTATGGGACAGGGGGAAACTACGAGCAGTACTTC.

V usage is TRBV6-1 and J usage is TRBJ2-5; 8 bases fit TRBD2. The CDR3 is 15 residues long. With V trimmed by 4 bases and J by 4 bases, 8 bases remained unmatched. Germline V gene lookup returns CDR1 MNHNS and CDR2 SASEGT. CDR3 loop: CASSGNGGAVETQYF. The CDR3 DNA follows: TGTGCCAGCAGTGGAAACGGGGGGGCGGTAGAGACCCAGTACTTC.

The CDR3 sequence is CASSPGRAYGYTF. CDR3 in DNA: TGTGCCAGCAGTCCGGGGAGGGCCTATGGCTACACCTTC. The chain has TRBV6-5 and TRBJ1-2, with unresolved D. The CDR3 loop spans 13 amino acids. Germline lookup yields CDR1 MNHEY and CDR2 SVGAGI. V lost 5 bases and J lost 4, with 11 bases in between.

The V and J genes are TRBV6-1 and TRBJ1-5; a possible D gene is TRBD1 (5 bases). Germline CDR1 and CDR2: MNHNS and SASEGT. This CDR3 has 16 residues. Trimming removed 1 base at V and 5 bases at J, with 15 bases between. CDR3 in DNA: TGTGCCAGCAGTGAAGGAGTCAGGCAGGGCTATCAGCCCCAGCATTTT. It codes for CASSEGVRQGYQPQHF.

The chain couples TRBV4-2 to TRBJ2-7, with D perhaps matching TRBD2 (5 bases). CDR1 LGHNA and CDR2 YNFKEQ come from the germline V gene. Trimming took off 6 bases at V and 0 bases at J, with 9 bases between the two ends. The CDR3 totals 13 residues. The chain's CDR3 is CASSIGSSYEQYF. The DNA of the CDR3 is TGTGCCAGCAGTATTGGGAGCTCCTACGAGCAGTACTTC.

For the CDR3, the DNA is TGTGCCAGCTCAACAAGCGCAGATACGCAGTATTTT. As protein: CASSTSADTQYF. The genes are TRBV18 and TRBJ2-3, with unresolved D. CDR3 length: 12 residues. From germline, CDR1 is KGHSH and CDR2 LQKENI. With 5 bases removed from V and 4 bases from J, the gap between germline ends came to 7 bases.

The rearrangement joins TRBV6-5 to TRBJ1-2; a possible D gene is TRBD1 (5 bases). This CDR3 is 13 amino acids long. Trimming shortened V by 2 bases and J by 5 bases, and 9 bases separated the two germline ends. Germline V gene sequence: CDR1 MNHEY, CDR2 SVGAGI. Here the CDR3 reads CASSYDSFYGYTF. The CDR3 bases are TGTGCCAGCAGTTACGACAGCTTTTATGGCTACACCTTC.

On this clone itself: The same CDR3 is also encoded by other DNA sequences in this sample. This chain joins TRBV30 and TRBJ1-2; a possible D gene is TRBD1 (5 bases). Germline values: CDR1 GTSNPN, CDR2 SVGIG (reference sequence). CDR3 length: 12 residues. Trimming took off 0 bases at V and 14 bases at J, with 16 bases between the two ends. CDR3 amino acids: CAWSVRGAAGTF. CDR3 coding DNA: TGTGCCTGGAGTGTACGTGGGGCCGCGGGGACCTTC.

The chain links TRBV5-1 to TRBJ1-2, with D possibly being TRBD1 (5 bases). Looked up from germline, CDR1 is SGHRS and CDR2 is YFSETQ. This CDR3 has 16 amino acids. V was shortened by 0 bases and J by 4 bases, with 16 bases between the two germline ends. CDR3 in DNA: TGCGCCAGCAGCTTGGCCCCGGAGACAAGGGGCTATGGCTACACCTTC. It is translated as CASSLAPETRGYGYTF.

This chain joins TRBV29-1 and TRBJ1-3, with unresolved D. The CDR3 length is 13 residues. Germline CDR1 reads SQVTM; CDR2 reads ANQGSEA. With 6 bases removed from V and 8 bases from J, the gap between germline ends came to 17 bases. CDR3 protein: CSVATDPADTIYF. CDR3 nucleotide sequence: TGCAGCGTCGCCACTGACCCCGCGGACACCATATATTTT.

The chain combines TRBV6-5 with TRBJ2-7; D is possibly TRBD2 (5 bases). The CDR3 has 13 amino acids. CDR1 is MNHEY and CDR2 is SVGAGI in the germline V gene. Between the trimmed V and J ends, which lost 2 bases and 4 bases, there was a span of 9 bases. In DNA form, the CDR3 reads TGTGCCAGCAGTTACGGGAGTGTATACGAGCAGTACTTC. Protein product: CASSYGSVYEQYF.

The chain is built from TRBV4-1 and TRBJ1-2; tentative D call: TRBD1 (6 bases). The V and J ends lost 2 bases and 8 bases respectively, with 18 bases between them. CDR3 size: 15 residues. Germline V lookup: CDR1 MGHRA, CDR2 YSYEKL. CDR3 loop: CASSQLYRANSGYTF. DNA for the CDR3: TGCGCCAGCAGCCAATTGTACAGGGCCAACAGCGGCTACACCTTC.

The chain carries TRBV5-1 and TRBJ2-1; 8 bases match TRBD1. CDR1 and CDR2 (germline): SGHRS, YFSETQ. V dropped 0 bases and J dropped 7; count of bases not matched to a gene: 15. The CDR3 length is 18 residues. The CDR3 bases are TGCGCCAGCAGCTTGGCCACTCAGGGGGCCAGAATTCGGAATGAGCAGTTCTTC. It yields the protein CASSLATQGARIRNEQFF.

J is TRBJ1-1 and V is TRBV11-3; maybe TRBD1 (6 bases). Germline CDR1 SGHNT, CDR2 YENEEA. The ends were cut back, 4 bases at V and 1 base at J, with 10 bases in the middle. This CDR3 contains 14 residues. The CDR3 spells CASSSQGSNTEAFF. In nucleotides, the CDR3 is TGTGCCAGCAGCTCACAGGGATCGAACACTGAAGCTTTCTTT.

This chain joins TRBV4-1 and TRBJ1-2; 7 positions agree with TRBD1. The CDR3 runs 13 residues. Trimming cost V 2 bases and J 6 bases; bases outside gene matches: 3. Germline values: CDR1 MGHRA, CDR2 YSYEKL. CDR3 DNA: TGCGCCAGCAGCCAAACCAGGGGGGATGGCTACACCTTC. Its translation: CASSQTRGDGYTF.

The chain couples TRBV2 to TRBJ1-2; D gene unclear. Trimming removed 2 bases from V and 5 bases from J, with 15 bases in between. CDR3 length: 15 amino acids. CDR1 and CDR2 (germline): SNHLY, FYNNEI. CDR3 sequence (DNA): TGTGCCAGCAGTGAATTCTCGGACTCACGATATGGCTACACCTTC. Its protein is CASSEFSDSRYGYTF.

The chain uses TRBV6-5 and TRBJ2-7; D might be TRBD1 (5 bases). V was pared by 0 bases and J by 1 base, with 10 bases between. The CDR3 runs 15 residues. In germline, CDR1 is MNHEY, CDR2 SVGAGI. In nucleotides, the CDR3 is TGTGCCAGCAGTTACTCGAATAGGGGTTCCTACGAGCAGTACTTC. This gives the protein CASSYSNRGSYEQYF.

The J gene is TRBJ2-7, the V gene TRBV6-6, with D perhaps matching TRBD2 (6 bases). The CDR3 has 13 amino acids. CDR1 and CDR2 (germline): MNHNY, SVGAGI (reference sequence). V was cut by 5 bases and J by 5 bases, with 13 bases left in between. The CDR3 is CASSRRDRHEQYF. DNA for the CDR3: TGTGCCAGCAGTCGGCGGGACCGACACGAGCAGTACTTC.

V usage is TRBV7-3 and J usage is TRBJ1-1, with D perhaps TRBD1 (5 bases). This CDR3 has 17 amino acids. V lost 1 base to trimming and J lost 3 bases, with 18 bases between them. Per the germline V gene, CDR1 is SGHTA and CDR2 is FQGTGA. The CDR3 region has the DNA TGTGCCAGCAGCTTAAGGGATTGGAGGGGAACGGACACTGAAGCTTTCTTT. Residues: CASSLRDWRGTDTEAFF.

The genes are TRBV7-6 and TRBJ2-7, with 7 bases matching TRBD2. The CDR3 is 14 amino acids. The germline V gene encodes CDR1 SGHVS and CDR2 FNYEAQ. The junction had 9 bases not matched to a gene; V was cut back by 6 bases and J by 4 bases. CDR3 protein: CASRPTRTSYEQYF. CDR3 DNA sequence: TGTGCCAGCAGACCGACTAGGACTAGTTACGAGCAGTACTTC.

The genes are TRBV19 and TRBJ1-5, with D possibly being TRBD1 (6 bases). The V gene lost 1 base and the J gene lost 7 bases, with 11 bases spanning the gap. The CDR3 spans 14 residues. Germline values: CDR1 LNHDA, CDR2 SQIVND (reference sequence). The CDR3 DNA reads as TGTGCCAGTAGTATAGGGGGCACAGGGCAGCCCCAGCATTTT. Amino acids: CASSIGGTGQPQHF.